The 13 T cell receptor beta chains below were found in one sample sequenced in a study of graft-versus-host responses after intestinal transplantation. Data came from immunoSEQ multiplex PCR; TCRdb stores just in-frame clones and leaves some out. The sample has 40,000 or so clones, nearly 95% seen once; the top ten hold less than 0.25%. For these TCRs, the target antigens are not known. The source material was unstimulated CD8+ T cells sorted from spleen or lymph node cells, sampled before transplant. These receptor sequences come from a human donor who was the organ donor for an intestinal transplant.

This clone has a handful of counts. J is TRBJ1-3 and V is TRBV7-2; possibly TRBD1 for D (5 bases). V lost 5 bases to trimming and J lost 1 base, with 12 bases between them. Germline V gene sequence: CDR1 SGHTA, CDR2 FQGNSA. The CDR3 loop spans 15 amino acids. DNA for the CDR3: TGTGCCAGCAGCGGGACCTCAGGATCTGGAAACACCATATATTTT. Residues: CASSGTSGSGNTIYF.

This chain links TRBV5-1 with TRBJ1-5, with 9 positions matching TRBD1. This CDR3 contains 17 residues. V lost 1 base to trimming and J lost 7 bases; unmatched junction nucleotides: 12. Germline V CDR1 and CDR2: SGHRS, YFSETQ. This CDR3 is CASSLNPGQGAGQPQHF. CDR3 DNA: TGCGCCAGCAGCTTGAATCCGGGACAGGGTGCGGGGCAGCCCCAGCATTTT. Complete variable domain (other parts from reference TRBV5-1 and TRBJ1-5): KAGVTQTPRYLIKTRGQQVTLSCSPISGHRSVSWYQQTPGQGLQFLFEYFSETQRNKGNFPGRFSGRQFSNSRSEMNVSTLELGDSALYLCASSLNPGQGAGQPQHFGDGTRLSIL.

The rearrangement uses TRBV7-8 and TRBJ1-1, with a tentative D call TRBD1 (6 bases). Germline values: CDR1 SGHVS, CDR2 FQNEAQ. CDR3 length: 14 amino acids. Trimming shortened V by 0 bases and J by 7 bases, and 12 bases separated the two germline ends. The CDR3 bases are TGTGCCAGCAGCTTAGCGGGCAGGGGCGGTGAAGCTTTCTTT. It yields the protein CASSLAGRGGEAFF.

The chain recombines TRBV12-2 with TRBJ2-7; TRBD1, as called in the table, went unchecked against the DNA. TRBV12-2 is designated a pseudogene. The CDR3 totals 16 residues. The CDR3 protein is CASRLATTGAPYEQYF. Written as DNA, the CDR3 is TGTGCAAGTCGCTTAGCTACGACAGGTGCACCCTACGAGCAGTACTTC.

The genes are TRBV5-1 and TRBJ2-5; D uncertain. Trimming removed 4 bases from V and 0 bases from J, with 7 bases in between. Looked up from germline, CDR1 is SGHRS and CDR2 is YFSETQ. The CDR3 runs 13 residues. The CDR3 here is CASSPWDQETQYF. The CDR3, as DNA: TGCGCCAGCAGCCCGTGGGACCAAGAGACCCAGTACTTC.

The chain joins TRBV30 to TRBJ1-2; D perhaps matches TRBD1 (5 bases). The V gene's germline CDR1 is GTSNPN and CDR2 SVGIG (reference sequence). The CDR3 extends over 13 amino acids. V was trimmed by 4 bases and J by 2 bases, leaving 11 bases between them. CDR3 nucleotide sequence: TGTGCCTGGACTGGGACCGCCAACTATGGCTACACCTTC. Translating gives CAWTGTANYGYTF.

The chain is built from TRBV5-6 and TRBJ2-1; 11 nucleotides align to TRBD1. This CDR3 contains 15 residues. Germline V gene data show CDR1 as SGHDT and CDR2 as YYEEEE. The ends lost 4 bases at V and 8 bases at J; junction bases unmatched: 8. The CDR3: CASSHGQGAIDEQFF. In DNA, the CDR3 is TGTGCCAGCAGCCACGGACAGGGGGCGATAGATGAGCAGTTCTTC.

CDR3 nucleotide sequence: TGTGCCAGTAGTCCATTGGGACATCAAGAGACCCAGTACTTC. It is translated as CASSPLGHQETQYF. V and J are TRBV19 and TRBJ2-5; tentatively, D is TRBD1 (6 bases). This CDR3 comprises 14 residues. V lost 5 bases and J 2 bases, leaving 12 bases between the germline ends. Germline CDR1 reads LNHDA; CDR2 reads SQIVND (reference sequence).

This clone occurred once. The chain employs TRBV6-5 and TRBJ2-5; D assignment may be TRBD1 or TRBD2 (6 bases each). The CDR3 is made up of 15 amino acids. Germline CDR1 and CDR2: MNHEY and SVGAGI. Trimming removed 7 bases from V and 1 base from J, with 16 bases in between. The CDR3 loop is CASTQGRGLQETQYF. The CDR3 DNA reads TGTGCCAGCACCCAGGGGCGGGGACTCCAAGAGACCCAGTACTTC.

The genes are TRBV10-2 and TRBJ2-7; 9 bases are a match to TRBD1. Trimming cost V 3 bases and J 0 bases; bases outside gene matches: 3. From germline, CDR1 is WSHSY and CDR2 SAAADI. This CDR3 contains 15 residues. The CDR3 region has the DNA TGCGCCAGCAGTGACGGGACAGGGAGCTCCTACGAGCAGTACTTC. Its protein is CASSDGTGSSYEQYF.

The V call is TRBV7-6, the J call TRBJ2-3; 9 nucleotides agree with TRBD2. This CDR3 has 16 residues. V was pared by 1 base and J by 10 bases, with 12 bases of the junction left unmatched. Germline V gene sequence: CDR1 SGHVS, CDR2 FNYEAQ. CDR3 in amino acids: CASSLVASGNSNAQYF. The DNA of the CDR3 is TGTGCCAGCAGCTTAGTAGCTAGCGGGAACTCAAATGCGCAGTATTTT.

The genes are TRBV6-5 and TRBJ2-3; perhaps TRBD1 as D (6 bases). The CDR3 sequence is 15 residues long. Germline V lookup: CDR1 MNHEY, CDR2 SVGAGI. With 2 bases removed from V and 2 bases from J, the gap between germline ends came to 11 bases. CDR3 sequence reads: CASSYGSGVTDTQYF. Here the CDR3 DNA reads TGTGCCAGCAGTTACGGCTCAGGGGTCACAGATACGCAGTATTTT.

This rearrangement joins TRBV20-1 to TRBJ2-7; no clear D gene. The germline V gene has CDR1 DFQATT and CDR2 SNEGSKA (reference sequence). The CDR3 totals 9 residues. The CDR3, as DNA: TGCAGGGCCTACTACGAGCAGTACTTC. The encoded protein is CRAYYEQYF.